Below, 11 T cell receptor beta chains from the same sample are listed, as sequenced in a study of blood T cell repertoires in COVID-19. Assay: immunoSEQ multiplex PCR; the TCRdb copy retains only in-frame clones and omits some. The sample has about 24,000 clones, roughly 79% seen once. Sequencing was performed on peripheral blood. All receptors derive from a man aged 70-80 years with acute or convalescent COVID-19.

In this sample, this clone turned up a few times. Other nucleotide sequences from this sample produce the same CDR3. V gene TRBV19 combines with J gene TRBJ2-7, with 9 positions matching TRBD1. This CDR3 has 15 amino acids. Germline CDR1 is LNHDA and CDR2 is SQIVND (reference sequence). After removal of 5 bases from V and 1 base from J, the junction contained 6 bases not matched to a gene. CDR3 DNA sequence: TGTGCCAGTAGTTCTTCCGGGACAGGGTCCTACGAGCAGTACTTC. This gives the protein CASSSSGTGSYEQYF.

The chain joins TRBV7-2 to TRBJ2-7; 9 nucleotides match TRBD2. V shed 4 bases and J 5 bases; nucleotides not matched to a gene: 6. The CDR3 totals 14 residues. Germline V lookup: CDR1 SGHTA, CDR2 FQGNSA. CDR3: CASSSGTSPNEQYF. The CDR3 region has the DNA TGTGCCAGCAGCTCCGGGACTAGCCCAAACGAGCAGTACTTC.

The V call is TRBV12-3 or TRBV12-4, the J call TRBJ1-2; 7 bases map to TRBD1. V dropped 8 bases and J dropped 4; count of bases not matched to a gene: 7. This CDR3 has 13 residues. CDR3 sequence reads: CASGTARAYGYTF. Here the CDR3 DNA reads TGTGCCAGCGGGACAGCTAGGGCCTATGGCTACACCTTC.

This chain connects TRBV20-1 to TRBJ1-2; TRBD1 is a possible D gene (5 bases). Trimming removed 6 bases at V and 4 bases at J, with 9 bases between. The germline gives CDR1 DFQATT, CDR2 SNEGSKA (reference sequence). The CDR3 has 11 residues. The CDR3 sequence is CSATGVYGYTF. DNA of the CDR3: TGCAGTGCGACGGGGGTCTATGGCTACACCTTC.

This chain uses TRBV4-3 with TRBJ2-7; TRBD1 is a possible D gene (5 bases). Germline V gene lookup returns CDR1 LGHNA and CDR2 YSLEER. This CDR3 region has 15 residues. Deletions cut 0 bases from V and 9 bases from J, with 18 bases between. The CDR3 reads CASSQDGGHPRGQYF. The CDR3 DNA reads as TGCGCCAGCAGCCAAGATGGTGGACACCCCCGCGGGCAGTACTTC.

This clone was seen only a few times. The chain couples TRBV10-2 to TRBJ2-1; 11 bases match TRBD2. CDR3 size: 13 residues. CDR1 WSHSY and CDR2 SAAADI come from the germline V gene. Losses at the gene ends were 6 bases for V and 9 bases for J; bases not matched to a gene: 4. Here the CDR3 DNA reads TGCGCCAGCAGACTAGCGGGAGTTAGTGAGCAGTTCTTC. Residues: CASRLAGVSEQFF.

This clone was detected a few times. The rearrangement uses TRBV9 and TRBJ2-1; TRBD1 might be the D (5 bases). V lost 0 bases to trimming and J lost 9 bases, with 16 bases between them. Germline lookup yields CDR1 SGDLS and CDR2 YYNGEE. The CDR3 loop spans 15 amino acids. The CDR3 sequence is CASSVGDSPHGEQFF. The CDR3 bases are TGTGCCAGCAGCGTAGGAGACAGCCCTCACGGTGAGCAGTTCTTC.

CDR3 in amino acids: CASSQDGPRGGDQETQYF. The CDR3 DNA reads as TGCGCCAGCAGCCAAGATGGTCCCAGGGGAGGGGACCAAGAGACCCAGTACTTC. V usage is TRBV4-3 and J usage is TRBJ2-5; tentative D call: TRBD2 (7 bases). The germline V and J ends were trimmed by 0 bases and 0 bases, with 17 bases remaining between them. From germline, CDR1 is LGHNA and CDR2 YSLEER. This CDR3 comprises 18 residues.

This clone was observed a handful of times. This chain joins TRBV12-3 or TRBV12-4 and TRBJ1-4; TRBD1 matches at 8 bases. This CDR3 has 12 residues. The trim removed 5 bases at V and 14 bases at J, leaving 7 bases unmatched. CDR3 in amino acids: CASSPTGEGLFF. As DNA, the CDR3 is TGTGCCAGCAGTCCGACAGGGGAGGGGCTGTTTTTT.

The chain recombines TRBV5-1 with TRBJ2-6; 12 bases agree with TRBD2. CDR3 length equals 18 residues. J lost 0 bases, V lost 0 bases, and 1 base had no gene match. Germline-derived CDR1 and CDR2 are SGHRS and YFSETQ. The CDR3, as DNA: TGCGCCAGCAGCTTGGGGGGACTAGCGGGCTCTGGGGCCAACGTCCTGACTTTC. Translating it yields CASSLGGLAGSGANVLTF.

The chain carries TRBV6-2 or TRBV6-3 and TRBJ1-5, with D perhaps matching TRBD1 (5 bases). The V gene's germline CDR1 is MNHEY and CDR2 SVGEGT. CDR3 size: 13 residues. Trimming took off 0 bases at V and 10 bases at J, with 10 bases between the two ends. For the CDR3, the DNA is TGTGCCAGCAGTTACTCGCGGGGGTTCCCCCAGCATTTT. Protein sequence: CASSYSRGFPQHF.